This T cell receptor (beta chain) was captured by sequencing in a study of a mutant IDH1 vaccine in newly diagnosed glioma. Study-wide context: The initiation of vaccination occurred 4-6 weeks after radiotherapy alone, or with temozolomide cycles. Treated patients comprised approximately 60% males and around 38% females, mean age approximately 42 years. Findings and caveats of the study: Induction of immune responses by the vaccine occurred in about 93% of patients.

Data came from immunoSEQ multiplex PCR; TCRdb stores just in-frame clones and leaves some out. The data hold about 32,000 clones, with roughly 85% observed a single time. CDR1 is LNHDA and CDR2 is SQIVND in the germline V gene (reference sequence). The CDR3 sequence is 14 residues long. The V end lost 6 bases, the J end lost 5 bases, and 16 bases lay between the germline ends. Concerning this clone: Its antigen is undetermined.

The time point: week 35, safety follow-up. All doses held 300 ug of mutant IDH1 20-mer peptide, with topical imiquimod. The TCR sequence derives from a woman younger than 30 with glioma. The V call is TRBV19, the J call TRBJ2-5, with D perhaps TRBD1 (5 bases). Here the sequenced sample was PBMCs, taken from a glioma patient whose treatment included an IDH1 peptide vaccine. DNA for the CDR3: TGTGCCAGTAGGGAACAGGATGCTTATGAGACCCAGTACTTC. Translated: CASREQDAYETQYF.